These 5 T cell receptor beta chains were all obtained from the same sample, sequenced in a study of memory CD4+ T cells and cytomegalovirus serostatus. The sort gate was single viable CD3+CD4+CD8-CD45RO+ cells for memory CD4+ T cells. Assay: immunoSEQ multiplex PCR; the TCRdb copy retains only in-frame clones and omits some. The sample has about 56,000 clones; roughly 82% are singletons. The sample taken for sequencing was memory CD4+ T cells from blood. The source is an adult in good health and CMV-seronegative.

The rearrangement links TRBV19 to TRBJ1-1; D remains ambiguous. CDR1 and CDR2 from the germline V gene are LNHDA and SQIVND (reference sequence). This CDR3 contains 13 residues. Deletions cut 4 bases from V and 5 bases from J, with 11 bases between. DNA for the CDR3: TGTGCCAGTAGTAGCCTGGAGGGAACTGAAGCTTTCTTT. It is translated as CASSSLEGTEAFF.

The gene calls are TRBV5-1 and TRBJ1-1; D is ambiguous. The CDR3 has 14 residues. The germline CDR1 and CDR2 sequences are SGHRS and YFSETQ. Trimming removed 0 bases from V and 4 bases from J, with 10 bases in between. In nucleotides, the CDR3 is TGCGCCAGCAGCTTGGCCAGACGTGGCACTGAAGCTTTCTTT. Encoded protein: CASSLARRGTEAFF.

The chain links TRBV28 to TRBJ1-2, with TRBD1 matching over 7 bases. Germline V gives CDR1 MDHEN, CDR2 SYDVKM. Trimming cost V 5 bases and J 6 bases; bases outside gene matches: 9. This CDR3 is 14 amino acids long. The DNA for the CDR3 is TGTGCCAGCAGTCCCTCCTCCAGGGGGGATGGCTACACCTTC. Protein product: CASSPSSRGDGYTF.

J is TRBJ2-2 and V is TRBV9; D not resolved. The germline V and J ends were trimmed by 1 base and 6 bases, with 1 base remaining between them. Germline V gene lookup returns CDR1 SGDLS and CDR2 YYNGEE. The CDR3 totals 11 residues. CDR3 in DNA: TGTGCCAGCAGCGTATCCGGGGAGCTGTTTTTT. This translates into CASSVSGELFF.

As regards this clone: The junction differs from germline at one of its ends, possibly a read error. The V call is TRBV7-7, the J call TRBJ1-2; 10 bases agree with TRBD1. The CDR3 contains 16 residues. From germline, CDR1 is SSHAT and CDR2 FNYEAQ (reference sequence). This CDR3 is CASSRAGTGVHYGYTF. The DNA for the CDR3 is TGTGCTAGCAGCCGAGCCGGGACAGGGGTTCACTATGGCTACACCTTC.